These 15 T cell receptor beta chains share one sample of origin, sequenced in a study of T-cell reconstitution after alpha-beta-depleted transplantation in children. Unique molecular identifiers were incorporated when the TCRbeta library was constructed. Using its own MiXCR run on the PCR reads, TCRdb lists one record per CDR3 protein. The table lists hundreds of thousands of distinct CDR3 sequences, around 13% of them singletons. This material consisted of PBMCs, taken before TCRalphabeta/CD19-depleted stem cell transplant. These receptors originate from a girl aged 2 to 9 with congenital amegakaryocytic thrombocytopenia, due to receive a stem cell transplant.

This clonotype came up many times. This rearrangement joins TRBV5-1 to TRBJ2-5; TRBD2 agrees at 10 bases. Losses at the gene ends were 4 bases for V and 5 bases for J; bases not matched to a gene: 17. Germline assignment: CDR1 SGHRS and CDR2 YFSETQ. The CDR3 spans 18 residues. This CDR3 reads CASSTRTSGARRLETQYF. The CDR3 DNA reads TGCGCCAGCAGCACCAGGACTAGCGGAGCTCGGAGGTTGGAGACCCAGTACTTC.

This sequence joins TRBV20-1 and TRBJ2-1; D is unresolved. CDR3 length equals 13 residues. CDR1 and CDR2 (germline): DFQATT, SNEGSKA (reference sequence). The V end was cut by 3 bases, the J end by 2 bases, with 8 bases between. The CDR3 nucleotides are TGCAGTGCTAGGGACGACGCCTACAATGAGCAGTTCTTC. Translated: CSARDDAYNEQFF.

This clonotype was recorded a few times. This chain uses TRBV7-6 with TRBJ2-7, with 7 bases that match TRBD1. There are 15 residues in the CDR3. The trim removed 3 bases at V and 2 bases at J, leaving 7 bases unmatched. CDR1 and CDR2 (germline): SGHVS, FNYEAQ. CDR3 region: CASSLVDRDAYEQYF. In DNA, the CDR3 is TGTGCCAGCAGCTTGGTAGACAGGGATGCCTACGAGCAGTACTTC.

The V call is TRBV5-1, the J call TRBJ2-7; tentatively, D is TRBD2 (6 bases). The CDR3 consists of 14 residues. Germline V CDR1 and CDR2: SGHRS, YFSETQ. The V end was cut by 3 bases, the J end by 2 bases, with 12 bases between. The CDR3 coding sequence is TGCGCCAGCAGCTCAACGACGGGAGCCTACGAGCAGTACTTC. Protein: CASSSTTGAYEQYF.

There are many counts of this clonotype. The J gene is TRBJ1-5, the V gene TRBV5-1; TRBD1 might be the D (5 bases). The CDR3 consists of 14 residues. Germline V gene sequence: CDR1 SGHRS, CDR2 YFSETQ. V was clipped by 2 bases and J by 6 bases, with 12 bases between them. For the CDR3, the DNA is TGCGCCAGCAGCTTCGACAGCTCCAGTCAGCCCCAGCATTTT. This translates into CASSFDSSSQPQHF. Variable domain in full (rest from reference TRBV5-1 and TRBJ1-5): KAGVTQTPRYLIKTRGQQVTLSCSPISGHRSVSWYQQTPGQGLQFLFEYFSETQRNKGNFPGRFSGRQFSNSRSEMNVSTLELGDSALYLCASSFDSSSQPQHFGDGTRLSIL.

The chain carries TRBV27 and TRBJ2-1, with TRBD2 as a possible D gene (6 bases). This CDR3 is 13 amino acids long. CDR1 and CDR2 from the germline V gene are MNHEY and SMNVEV (reference sequence). Trimming left V 3 bases short and J 7 bases short, with 10 bases between. CDR3 in DNA: TGTGCCAGCAGTTTGGGGGGTTGGAATGAGCAGTTCTTC. Encoded protein: CASSLGGWNEQFF.

This clonotype was observed a few times. The V and J genes are TRBV2 and TRBJ2-2, with a weak D call TRBD1 (6 bases). The CDR3 runs 15 residues. Between the trimmed V and J ends, which lost 10 bases and 0 bases, there was a span of 15 bases. Germline-derived CDR1 and CDR2 are SNHLY and FYNNEI. The CDR3 DNA reads TGTGCCACCAAACCTGGGGACACGAACACCGGGGAGCTGTTTTTT. It yields the protein CATKPGDTNTGELFF.

In this sample, this clonotype turned up many times. The chain is built from TRBV20-1 and TRBJ2-7; D might be TRBD2 (5 bases). This CDR3 region has 14 residues. Germline loops: CDR1 DFQATT, CDR2 SNEGSKA (reference sequence). V dropped 6 bases and J dropped 0 bases, with 15 bases sitting between them. Written as DNA, the CDR3 is TGCAGTGCACAAAAGGACTTCTCCTCCTACGAGCAGTACTTC. It yields the protein CSAQKDFSSYEQYF.

This clonotype came up a few times. The V call is TRBV7-9, the J call TRBJ2-5; possible D gene TRBD2, 5 bases. Trimming took off 5 bases at V and 1 base at J, with 17 bases between the two ends. The CDR3 has 16 amino acids. The germline V gene encodes CDR1 SEHNR and CDR2 FQNEAQ (reference sequence). The CDR3, as DNA: TGTGCCAGCAGCCCCCAAACGGCGACTACCCAAGAGACCCAGTACTTC. It specifies CASSPQTATTQETQYF.

This clonotype was counted many times. The rearrangement uses TRBV12-3 or TRBV12-4 and TRBJ2-1; TRBD2 agrees at 12 bases. CDR3 length equals 14 residues. The J segment lost 6 bases and the V segment lost 10 bases, leaving 7 bases of the junction unmatched. The CDR3 DNA sequence: TGTGCCACCCAGACTAGCGGGAGCCGCAATGAGCAGTTCTTC. Translating gives CATQTSGSRNEQFF.

This clonotype appeared a few times. The chain combines TRBV30 with TRBJ2-5; D is ambiguous. V dropped 3 bases and J dropped 1 base, with 6 bases sitting between them. Germline V CDR1 and CDR2: GTSNPN, SVGIG (reference sequence). The CDR3 covers 12 residues. CDR3 in amino acids: CAWRQVQETQYF. The CDR3 DNA follows: TGTGCCTGGAGACAAGTCCAAGAGACCCAGTACTTC.

This clonotype was detected ten times or more. V and J are TRBV20-1 and TRBJ2-7; 7 bases line up with TRBD1. Germline V gene lookup returns CDR1 DFQATT and CDR2 SNEGSKA (reference sequence). V gave up 3 bases and J gave up 5 bases; unmatched junction bases: 7. The CDR3 totals 13 residues. CDR3 sequence reads: CSARGQPGDEQYF. The CDR3 DNA is TGCAGTGCTAGGGGACAGCCTGGTGACGAGCAGTACTTC.

The rearrangement uses TRBV7-2 and TRBJ1-1, with unresolved D. Germline CDR1 reads SGHTA; CDR2 reads FQGNSA. The CDR3 has 13 amino acids. Between the trimmed V and J ends, which lost 3 bases and 2 bases, there was a span of 7 bases. CDR3 sequence (DNA): TGTGCCAGCAGCTTCTACGGCAACACTGAAGCTTTCTTT. Translating it yields CASSFYGNTEAFF.

The sample holds many counts of this clonotype. V is TRBV2 and J is TRBJ2-2; D tentatively reads TRBD1 or TRBD2 (5 bases each). The CDR3 length is 18 residues. Trimming cost V 6 bases and J 0 bases, with 20 bases left between them. From germline, CDR1 is SNHLY and CDR2 FYNNEI. The chain's CDR3 is CASRPRRQGPTNTGELFF. The CDR3 nucleotides read TGTGCCAGCAGACCCCGGCGGCAGGGACCAACGAACACCGGGGAGCTGTTTTTT.

For the CDR3, the DNA is TGTGCCAGCAGCTTTGTCGGGGAAGGTGAAAAACTGTTTTTT. Its translation is CASSFVGEGEKLFF. The rearrangement links TRBV7-9 to TRBJ1-4; D unclear. Germline V gene lookup returns CDR1 SEHNR and CDR2 FQNEAQ (reference sequence). Trimming took off 3 bases at V and 7 bases at J, with 12 bases between the two ends. The CDR3 has 14 residues.